This is a list of T cell receptor beta chains from one sample in a study of spatial heterogeneity in lung cancer. Each CDR3 protein gets one entry after TCRdb re-called the 5' RACE reads with MiXCR. The sample comprises around 45,000 distinct CDR3 sequences, 22% of which are singletons, and about 7.7% rests with the top ten. The material sequenced was PBMCs, taken at follow-up. The receptors derive from a female donor with early-stage non-small cell lung cancer. Each CDR3 is given without its conserved first and last residue. A D gene is named only where the DNA matches it firmly.

j_call	v_call	d_call	cdr3_aa
TRBJ1-1	TRBV7-3	TRBD1	ASSSERQGTTEAF
TRBJ2-5	TRBV7-6	NA	ASRTSGKETQY
TRBJ2-5	TRBV3-1	TRBD2	ASSQGREGMETQY
TRBJ2-1	TRBV4-1	NA	ASRALDGGNEQF
TRBJ2-5	TRBV29-1	NA	SVGVREETQY
TRBJ1-2	TRBV19	TRBD1	ASSARDRDYGYT
TRBJ1-4	TRBV7-9	NA	ASSFDSGNEKLF
TRBJ1-1	TRBV7-9	NA	ASSLWGPNTEAF
TRBJ2-1	TRBV5-1	NA	ASSRGNSVDNEQF
TRBJ2-1	TRBV28	NA	ASSFTGVGEQF
TRBJ1-6	TRBV4-2	NA	ASSQDPGTVNSPLH
TRBJ1-6	TRBV5-1	TRBD1	ASSSLDRDNSPLH
TRBJ2-1	TRBV3-1	NA	ASSQAASRYF
TRBJ2-7	TRBV6-5	NA	ASTSPGTLYEQY
TRBJ2-1	TRBV7-2	NA	ASRAGVSSYNEQF
TRBJ2-5	TRBV18	NA	ASSLNLQETQY
TRBJ1-4	TRBV12-5	TRBD1	ASGRDRVTEKLF
TRBJ2-3	TRBV5-1	TRBD2	ASRRGTSGHTDTQY
TRBJ2-1	TRBV20-1	NA	SGSTPYNEQF
TRBJ2-3	TRBV6-5	TRBD1	ASRLNRGPSTDTQY
TRBJ1-4	TRBV7-6	TRBD1	ASSQGQGGEKLF
TRBJ2-3	TRBV6-5	NA	ASSYGKRDTDTQY
TRBJ2-7	TRBV5-5	NA	ASSLPGPYEQY